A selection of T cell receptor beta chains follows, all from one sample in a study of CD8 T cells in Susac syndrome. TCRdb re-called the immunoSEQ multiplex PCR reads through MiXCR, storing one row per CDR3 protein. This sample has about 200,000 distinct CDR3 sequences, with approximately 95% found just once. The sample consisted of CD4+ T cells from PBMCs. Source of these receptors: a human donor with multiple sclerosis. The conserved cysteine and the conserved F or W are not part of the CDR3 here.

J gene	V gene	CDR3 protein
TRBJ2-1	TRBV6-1	ASSAIRGGLYNEQF
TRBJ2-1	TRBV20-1	SASGQRGSSYNEQF
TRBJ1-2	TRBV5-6	ASSQQGGIGYT
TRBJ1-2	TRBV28	AIQDPGRPIYGYT
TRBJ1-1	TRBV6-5	ASTAQNTEAF
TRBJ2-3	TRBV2	ASSGQGGTDTQY
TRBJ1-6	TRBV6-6	ATAYLTGNNSPLH
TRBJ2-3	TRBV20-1	SARSAGDTQY
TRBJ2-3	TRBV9	ASSEGGLTDTQY
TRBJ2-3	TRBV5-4	ASSSGQGLGDTQY
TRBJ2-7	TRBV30	AWSVLGAYEQY
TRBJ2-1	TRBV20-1	SARDLGHTYNEQF
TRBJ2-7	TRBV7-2	ASSFALQDYEQY
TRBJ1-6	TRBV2	ASQNRKQGFNSPLH
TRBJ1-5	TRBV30	AWSRPGTKNQPQH
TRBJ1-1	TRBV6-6	ASRIDAEAF
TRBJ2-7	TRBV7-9	ASSPLAGLPYEQY
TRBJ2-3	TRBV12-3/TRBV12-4	ASSPDRARTDTQY
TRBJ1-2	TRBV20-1	SASVRDYGYT
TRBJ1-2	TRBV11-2	ASSPDRSSYT
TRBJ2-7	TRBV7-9	ASSFGQGTAAEY
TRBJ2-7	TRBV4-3	ASALGNGRGYEQY
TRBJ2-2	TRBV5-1	ASASGRNTGELF
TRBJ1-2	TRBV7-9	ASSLTGALGYT
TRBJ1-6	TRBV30	AWRGGLRSLH
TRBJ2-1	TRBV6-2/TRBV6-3	AITPPSGDAQDLYNEQF
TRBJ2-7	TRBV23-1	ASMIANRGQGSAYEQY
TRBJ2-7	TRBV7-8	ASSLRSVSGYEQY
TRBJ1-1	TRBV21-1	ASRPKRTVEAF
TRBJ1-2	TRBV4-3	ASSQDSRSDGGVGYT
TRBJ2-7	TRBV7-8	ASSFRDRGIHEQY
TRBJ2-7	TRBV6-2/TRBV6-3	ARVKRTTPYEQY
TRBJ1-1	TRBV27	ASSLDRAHTEAF
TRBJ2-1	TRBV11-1	ASSEGLANEQF
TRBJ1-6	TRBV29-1	SVLPSYNSPLH
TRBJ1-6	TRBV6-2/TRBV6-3	ATTNRGHSPLH
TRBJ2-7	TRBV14	ASSQGLGDEQY